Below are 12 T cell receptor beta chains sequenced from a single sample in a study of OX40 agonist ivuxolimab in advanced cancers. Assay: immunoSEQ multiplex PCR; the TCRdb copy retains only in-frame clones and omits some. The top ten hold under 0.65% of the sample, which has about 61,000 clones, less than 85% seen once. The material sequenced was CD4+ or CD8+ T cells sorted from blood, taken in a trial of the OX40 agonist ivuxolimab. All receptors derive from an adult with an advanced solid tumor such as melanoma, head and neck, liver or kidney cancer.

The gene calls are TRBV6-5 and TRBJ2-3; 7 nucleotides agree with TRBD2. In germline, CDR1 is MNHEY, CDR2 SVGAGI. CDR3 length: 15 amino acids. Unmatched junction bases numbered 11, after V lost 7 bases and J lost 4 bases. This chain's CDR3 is CASTPGERGADTQYF. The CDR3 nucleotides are TGTGCCAGCACCCCCGGGGAGCGGGGCGCAGATACGCAGTATTTT.

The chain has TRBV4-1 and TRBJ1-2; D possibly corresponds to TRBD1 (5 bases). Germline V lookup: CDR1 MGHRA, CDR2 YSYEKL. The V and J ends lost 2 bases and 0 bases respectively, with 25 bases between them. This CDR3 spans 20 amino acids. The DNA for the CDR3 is TGCGCCAGCAGCCAATCTCTCCTAGTCACGGGGACTCGGTCTAACTATGGCTACACCTTC. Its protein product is CASSQSLLVTGTRSNYGYTF.

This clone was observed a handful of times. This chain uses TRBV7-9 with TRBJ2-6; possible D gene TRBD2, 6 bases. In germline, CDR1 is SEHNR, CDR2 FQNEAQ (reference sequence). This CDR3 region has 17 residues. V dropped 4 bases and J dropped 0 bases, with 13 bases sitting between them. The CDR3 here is CASSSGLGGSGANVLTF. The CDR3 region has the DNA TGTGCCAGCAGCTCGGGACTGGGAGGCTCTGGGGCCAACGTCCTGACTTTC.

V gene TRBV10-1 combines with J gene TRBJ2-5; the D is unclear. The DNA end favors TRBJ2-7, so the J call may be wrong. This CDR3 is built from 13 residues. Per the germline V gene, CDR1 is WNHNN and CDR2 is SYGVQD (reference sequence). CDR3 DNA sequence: TGCGCCAGCCGTTATAAACAGCTTTACGAGCAGTACTTC. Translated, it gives CASRYKQLYEQYF.

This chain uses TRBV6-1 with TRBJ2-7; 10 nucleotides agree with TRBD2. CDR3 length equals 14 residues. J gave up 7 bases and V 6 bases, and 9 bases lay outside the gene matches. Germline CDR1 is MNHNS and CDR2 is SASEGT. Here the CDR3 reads CASRIIAGGIEQYF. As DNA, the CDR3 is TGTGCCAGCAGGATTATAGCGGGGGGTATTGAGCAGTACTTC.

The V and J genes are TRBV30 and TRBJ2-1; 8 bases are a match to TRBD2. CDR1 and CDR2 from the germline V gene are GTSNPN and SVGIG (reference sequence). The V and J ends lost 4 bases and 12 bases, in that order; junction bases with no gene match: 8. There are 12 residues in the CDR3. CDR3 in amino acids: CAWKGAGVGQFF. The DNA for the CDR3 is TGTGCCTGGAAGGGAGCGGGAGTAGGGCAGTTCTTC.

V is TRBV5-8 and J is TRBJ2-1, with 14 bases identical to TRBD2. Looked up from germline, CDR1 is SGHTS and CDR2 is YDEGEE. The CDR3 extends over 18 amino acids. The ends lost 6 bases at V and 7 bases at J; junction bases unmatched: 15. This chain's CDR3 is CASIYFSGTSGSFNEQFF. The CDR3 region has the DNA TGTGCCAGCATTTATTTTTCCGGGACTAGCGGGAGTTTTAATGAGCAGTTCTTC.

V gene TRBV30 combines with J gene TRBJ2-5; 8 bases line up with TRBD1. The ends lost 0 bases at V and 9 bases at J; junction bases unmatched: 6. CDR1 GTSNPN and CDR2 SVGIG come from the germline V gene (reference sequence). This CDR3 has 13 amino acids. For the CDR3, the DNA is TGTGCCTGGAGTGTAGGGGACAGGACGGCCCAGTACTTC. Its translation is CAWSVGDRTAQYF.

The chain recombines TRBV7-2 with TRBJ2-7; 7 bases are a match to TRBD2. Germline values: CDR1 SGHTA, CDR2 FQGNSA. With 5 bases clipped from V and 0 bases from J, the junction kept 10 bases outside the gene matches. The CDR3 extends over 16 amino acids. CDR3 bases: TGTGCCAGCAGCAGTACCCGGGAGGCTAGCTCCTACGAGCAGTACTTC. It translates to CASSSTREASSYEQYF.

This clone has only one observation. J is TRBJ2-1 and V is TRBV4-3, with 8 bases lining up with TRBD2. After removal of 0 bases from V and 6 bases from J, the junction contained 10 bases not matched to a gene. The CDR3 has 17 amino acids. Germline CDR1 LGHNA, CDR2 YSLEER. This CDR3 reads CASSQDSGTGTSNEQFF. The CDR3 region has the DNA TGCGCCAGCAGCCAAGATTCGGGGACCGGGACTAGCAATGAGCAGTTCTTC.

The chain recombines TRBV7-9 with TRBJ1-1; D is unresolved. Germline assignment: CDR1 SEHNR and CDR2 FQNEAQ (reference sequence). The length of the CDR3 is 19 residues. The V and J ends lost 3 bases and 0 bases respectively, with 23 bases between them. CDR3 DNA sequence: TGTGCCAGCAGCTTGGCTAATTGGACCCGGAAAGGAGTGAACACTGAAGCTTTCTTT. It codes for CASSLANWTRKGVNTEAFF.

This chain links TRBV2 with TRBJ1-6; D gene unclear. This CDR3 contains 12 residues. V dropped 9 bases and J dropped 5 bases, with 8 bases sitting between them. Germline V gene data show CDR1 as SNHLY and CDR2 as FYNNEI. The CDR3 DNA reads TGTGCCAGTAGCCCTAATAATTCACCCCTCCACTTT. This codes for CASSPNNSPLHF.